This is a list of T cell receptor beta chains from one sample in a study of beta chain features in type 1 diabetes. Generated by immunoSEQ multiplex PCR, the TCRdb table keeps only in-frame clones and is missing some. The profile shows 200,000 to 250,000 clones, 16% of them singletons. Sequencing input: naive CD4+ T cells from blood. The receptor source for this set is a man under 40 with type 1 diabetes. Both conserved end residues are part of each CDR3.

V	J	CDR3
TRBV11-2	TRBJ2-1	CASSIPGQGNEQFF
TRBV27	TRBJ1-2	CATRSPEQGNYGYTF
TRBV30	TRBJ2-7	CAWSVESSAYF
TRBV7-2	TRBJ2-1	CASSLATRATYNEQFF
TRBV20-1	TRBJ1-1	CSFRRDRAFF
TRBV25-1	TRBJ1-2	CASSEAGDPGYTF
TRBV10-3	TRBJ2-2	CAISGKSGTGELFF
TRBV28	TRBJ2-7	CASRIDSSYEQYF
TRBV7-9	TRBJ1-2	CASTLEGINYGYTF
TRBV30	TRBJ2-4	CAWSVGQGLNIQYF
TRBV4-2	TRBJ2-7	CASSPSRQEQYF
TRBV15	TRBJ2-7	CATSRDARVGSYEQYF
TRBV9	TRBJ2-1	CASSVEVTGNEQFF
TRBV5-1	TRBJ2-1	CASSSLAGYYNEQFF
TRBV5-1	TRBJ2-7	CASSLLHITYEQYF
TRBV4-1	TRBJ2-5	CASSRRQGAGETQYF
TRBV19	TRBJ2-7	CASASGYPSYEQYF
TRBV25-1	TRBJ2-1	CASEHTGTNNEQFF
TRBV5-1	TRBJ2-1	CASSLVLGEQFF
TRBV7-2	TRBJ2-3	CASSPEPKGSRVDTQYF
TRBV5-1	TRBJ2-3	CASRVGRPSDTQYF
TRBV30	TRBJ2-5	CAWTTMTGVETQYF
TRBV28	TRBJ2-3	CASSRNPPSDTQYF
TRBV30	TRBJ2-1	CAWSRLAGGNEQFF
TRBV7-2	TRBJ2-1	CASSPVSNEQFF
TRBV29-1	TRBJ2-5	CSVAKREGAETQYF
TRBV30	TRBJ2-2	CAWSVLASGRNTGELFF
TRBV7-2	TRBJ2-2	CASSPRGSGRYVGELFF
TRBV7-9	TRBJ1-1	CASSFLLRGAEAFF
TRBV29-1	TRBJ2-1	CSEGLLAYNEQFF
TRBV11-2	TRBJ2-1	CASKGGSSYNEQFF
TRBV28	TRBJ2-5	CASSPGWGRQETQYF
TRBV4-1	TRBJ2-1	CASSPGSAPSYNEQFF
TRBV9	TRBJ2-3	CASSVAGASTDTQYF
TRBV28	TRBJ2-4	CASGEYQYF
TRBV4-3	TRBJ2-5	CASSQANQETQYF
TRBV5-4	TRBJ2-6	CASSSGTGAAGANVLTF
TRBV27	TRBJ1-5	CASSWGTGPPGNQPQHF
TRBV30	TRBJ1-5	CAWSGLDQQPQHF
TRBV14	TRBJ2-1	CASSLNHYNEQFF
TRBV30	TRBJ2-7	CAWSVLVRGEQYF
TRBV29-1	TRBJ1-1	CSAPGQANTEAFF
TRBV30	TRBJ2-7	CAWSVHLTSSYEQYF
TRBV2	TRBJ2-7	CASRGKSGTYEQYF
TRBV7-9	TRBJ2-1	CASSPPGLAPNEQFF
TRBV9	TRBJ2-3	CASSVAQLVTDTQYF
TRBV6-1	TRBJ2-1	CASSGGGTVYNEQFF
TRBV25-1	TRBJ2-7	CASSGGTRAQQYF
TRBV5-6	TRBJ1-6	CASSLTDSPLHF
TRBV7-2	TRBJ2-7	CASSLVRESYEQYF
TRBV7-7	TRBJ2-5	CASSLMSGQETQYF
TRBV7-2	TRBJ2-5	CASSLRESWAGETQYF
TRBV6-5	TRBJ2-3	CASSYGSWGTDTQYF
TRBV5-6	TRBJ1-1	CASTLVVMNTEAFF
TRBV29-1	TRBJ1-1	CSVEVGGASNTEAFF
TRBV6-4	TRBJ2-6	CASSDSGGLGANVLTF
TRBV29-1	TRBJ2-1	CSVDRYNEQFF
TRBV7-9	TRBJ2-7	CASSEGQVYEQYF